This is a list of T cell receptor beta chains from one sample in a study of response to subunit inactivated influenza vaccine. TCRdb reprocessed the RT-PCR reads via MiXCR and lists one record per CDR3 protein. The sample carries about 540,000 distinct CDR3 sequences, less than 25% recorded once. The sample also formed part of further work on T cells expressing NK-cell markers.

The starting material was CD4+ T cells sorted from PBMCs, obtained roughly 12 days after vaccination. The receptors were sampled from a man aged 45-65 years who received an inactivated influenza vaccine. CDR3s include the opening cysteine and the closing phenylalanine or tryptophan. Each record gives: CDR3 protein, CDR3 DNA, clone size, CDR3 length, D gene, V gene, J gene. The D gene is left open where the match is weak. Not every row has a clone size; where given, it reads once, few, many or a size class.

CDR3 protein: CASREFPNTGELFF; CDR3 DNA: TGTGCCAGCAGAGAGTTTCCGAACACCGGGGAGCTGTTTTTT; clone size: NA; CDR3 length: 14; D gene: NA; V gene: TRBV2; J gene: TRBJ2-2
CDR3 protein: CASSYGSGGNTGELFF; CDR3 DNA: TGTGCCAGCAGCTATGGTTCGGGGGGGAACACCGGGGAGCTGTTTTTT; clone size: NA; CDR3 length: 16; D gene: TRBD2; V gene: TRBV5-6; J gene: TRBJ2-2
CDR3 protein: CASSQQTGTFYQPQHF; CDR3 DNA: TGTGCCAGCAGTCAACAGACAGGCACCTTTTATCAGCCCCAGCATTTT; clone size: NA; CDR3 length: 16; D gene: NA; V gene: TRBV6-2/TRBV6-3; J gene: TRBJ1-5
CDR3 protein: CASSPLTGGRRDTQYF; CDR3 DNA: TGTGCCAGCAGCCCCCTCACTGGCGGGCGCCGGGATACGCAGTATTTT; clone size: few; CDR3 length: 16; D gene: NA; V gene: TRBV3-1; J gene: TRBJ2-3
CDR3 protein: CSGSAGVYEQYF; CDR3 DNA: TGCAGTGGTTCGGCGGGAGTCTACGAGCAGTACTTC; clone size: NA; CDR3 length: 12; D gene: TRBD2; V gene: TRBV20-1; J gene: TRBJ2-7
CDR3 protein: CASSPPGRGFYEQYF; CDR3 DNA: TGTGCCAGCTCACCACCCGGCAGGGGGTTCTACGAGCAGTACTTC; clone size: NA; CDR3 length: 15; D gene: TRBD1; V gene: TRBV18; J gene: TRBJ2-7
CDR3 protein: CASSLGLAVGYEQFF; CDR3 DNA: TGTGCCAGCAGCCTTGGACTAGCGGTTGGGTATGAGCAGTTCTTC; clone size: few; CDR3 length: 15; D gene: TRBD2; V gene: TRBV27; J gene: TRBJ2-1
CDR3 protein: CSAHYVNTQYF; CDR3 DNA: TGCAGTGCTCATTACGTTAATACGCAGTATTTT; clone size: NA; CDR3 length: 11; D gene: NA; V gene: TRBV20-1; J gene: TRBJ2-3
CDR3 protein: CSARDHGLAGAYNEQFF; CDR3 DNA: TGCAGTGCTAGAGATCATGGACTAGCGGGAGCCTACAATGAGCAGTTCTTC; clone size: few; CDR3 length: 17; D gene: TRBD2; V gene: TRBV20-1; J gene: TRBJ2-1
CDR3 protein: CSAHQARGLYEQYF; CDR3 DNA: TGCAGTGCTCATCAGGCGCGGGGTTTATACGAGCAGTACTTC; clone size: NA; CDR3 length: 14; D gene: NA; V gene: TRBV20-1; J gene: TRBJ2-7
CDR3 protein: CAISESTGGQPQHF; CDR3 DNA: TGTGCCATCAGTGAGTCGACAGGAGGGCAGCCCCAGCATTTT; clone size: NA; CDR3 length: 14; D gene: NA; V gene: TRBV10-3; J gene: TRBJ1-5
CDR3 protein: CSAIDSGTYNEQFF; CDR3 DNA: TGCAGTGCTATTGATAGCGGGACCTACAATGAGCAGTTCTTC; clone size: NA; CDR3 length: 14; D gene: TRBD2; V gene: TRBV20-1; J gene: TRBJ2-1
CDR3 protein: CAWSLYRPSYNEQFF; CDR3 DNA: TGTGCCTGGAGTCTATACAGGCCCTCCTACAATGAGCAGTTCTTC; clone size: NA; CDR3 length: 15; D gene: NA; V gene: TRBV30; J gene: TRBJ2-1
CDR3 protein: CASSFSGTGGAWNTEAFF; CDR3 DNA: TGTGCCAGCAGCTTCTCCGGGACAGGGGGCGCCTGGAACACTGAAGCTTTCTTT; clone size: NA; CDR3 length: 18; D gene: TRBD1; V gene: TRBV11-1; J gene: TRBJ1-1
CDR3 protein: CASSFSGRINEQFF; CDR3 DNA: TGCGCCAGCAGCTTTAGCGGGAGGATCAATGAGCAGTTCTTC; clone size: many; CDR3 length: 14; D gene: TRBD2; V gene: TRBV5-1; J gene: TRBJ2-1
CDR3 protein: CASSQDPRDSGANVLTF; CDR3 DNA: TGTGCCAGCAGCCAAGACCCGCGGGACTCTGGGGCCAACGTCCTGACTTTC; clone size: few; CDR3 length: 17; D gene: NA; V gene: TRBV3-1; J gene: TRBJ2-6
CDR3 protein: CASSLDRRYNRGNTEAFF; CDR3 DNA: TGTGCCAGCAGCTTAGATCGTCGTTATAACAGGGGGAACACTGAAGCTTTCTTT; clone size: few; CDR3 length: 18; D gene: TRBD1; V gene: TRBV11-2; J gene: TRBJ1-1
CDR3 protein: CASSLDAGSTDTQYF; CDR3 DNA: TGTGCCAGCAGCTTAGACGCAGGGAGCACAGATACGCAGTATTTT; clone size: few; CDR3 length: 15; D gene: NA; V gene: TRBV7-9; J gene: TRBJ2-3
CDR3 protein: CASRPAPGQGYEQYF; CDR3 DNA: TGTGCCAGCAGGCCTGCCCCGGGACAGGGCTACGAGCAGTACTTC; clone size: few; CDR3 length: 15; D gene: TRBD1; V gene: TRBV28; J gene: TRBJ2-7
CDR3 protein: CASSPVRPGAGYNEQFF; CDR3 DNA: TGTGCTAGCAGCCCAGTCAGACCGGGGGCAGGTTACAATGAGCAGTTCTTC; clone size: few; CDR3 length: 17; D gene: NA; V gene: TRBV7-7; J gene: TRBJ2-1
CDR3 protein: CASSQESAYEQYF; CDR3 DNA: TGTGCCAGCAGCCAAGAATCGGCGTACGAGCAGTACTTC; clone size: NA; CDR3 length: 13; D gene: NA; V gene: TRBV3-1; J gene: TRBJ2-7
CDR3 protein: CASSIRSFTDTQYF; CDR3 DNA: TGTGCCAGCAGCATTAGATCTTTCACAGATACGCAGTATTTT; clone size: many; CDR3 length: 14; D gene: NA; V gene: TRBV5-6; J gene: TRBJ2-3
CDR3 protein: CASRRLGQEVRTQYF; CDR3 DNA: TGTGCCAGCCGAAGACTAGGACAGGAGGTCAGGACCCAGTACTTC; clone size: NA; CDR3 length: 15; D gene: NA; V gene: TRBV6-1; J gene: TRBJ2-5
CDR3 protein: CASSVDTGGEKLFF; CDR3 DNA: TGTGCCAGCAGTGTGGACACAGGGGGGGAAAAACTGTTTTTT; clone size: few; CDR3 length: 14; D gene: TRBD1; V gene: TRBV6-1; J gene: TRBJ1-4
CDR3 protein: CAISGRTGGRPYEQYF; CDR3 DNA: TGTGCCATCAGTGGTCGAACAGGGGGCCGACCCTACGAGCAGTACTTC; clone size: NA; CDR3 length: 16; D gene: TRBD1; V gene: TRBV10-3; J gene: TRBJ2-7
CDR3 protein: CSAPRTSAVTGELFF; CDR3 DNA: TGCAGTGCCCCGCGGACTAGCGCCGTCACCGGGGAGCTGTTTTTT; clone size: many; CDR3 length: 15; D gene: TRBD2; V gene: TRBV20-1; J gene: TRBJ2-2
CDR3 protein: CASSSGTSGSADTQYF; CDR3 DNA: TGCGCCAGCAGCTCTGGGACTAGCGGGAGTGCAGATACGCAGTATTTT; clone size: few; CDR3 length: 16; D gene: TRBD2; V gene: TRBV5-1; J gene: TRBJ2-3
CDR3 protein: CASSLRYTGLLSEQYF; CDR3 DNA: TGTGCCAGCAGTCTACGGTATACGGGACTCCTGAGCGAGCAGTACTTC; clone size: few; CDR3 length: 16; D gene: NA; V gene: TRBV6-5; J gene: TRBJ2-7
CDR3 protein: CATSGQGGTDTQYF; CDR3 DNA: TGTGCCACCAGTGGACAGGGAGGGACAGATACGCAGTATTTT; clone size: few; CDR3 length: 14; D gene: NA; V gene: TRBV24-1; J gene: TRBJ2-3
CDR3 protein: CSASSLGGQFF; CDR3 DNA: TGCAGTGCTAGCAGCCTGGGGGGGCAGTTCTTC; clone size: NA; CDR3 length: 11; D gene: NA; V gene: TRBV20-1; J gene: TRBJ2-1
CDR3 protein: CAITGDPAGDTQYF; CDR3 DNA: TGTGCCATCACCGGCGATCCAGCGGGAGATACGCAGTATTTT; clone size: NA; CDR3 length: 14; D gene: NA; V gene: TRBV10-3; J gene: TRBJ2-3
CDR3 protein: CASSQDRTGGSWGYTF; CDR3 DNA: TGCGCCAGCAGCCAAGATAGAACAGGGGGTTCTTGGGGCTACACCTTC; clone size: few; CDR3 length: 16; D gene: TRBD1; V gene: TRBV4-3; J gene: TRBJ1-2
CDR3 protein: CAISLGAGGRETQYF; CDR3 DNA: TGTGCCATCAGTCTGGGGGCGGGAGGACGGGAGACCCAGTACTTC; clone size: few; CDR3 length: 15; D gene: TRBD2; V gene: TRBV10-3; J gene: TRBJ2-5
CDR3 protein: CSARELAGVGELFF; CDR3 DNA: TGCAGTGCTAGAGAACTAGCGGGGGTCGGGGAGCTGTTTTTT; clone size: many; CDR3 length: 14; D gene: TRBD2; V gene: TRBV20-1; J gene: TRBJ2-2
CDR3 protein: CATSRDSNRGGLTQYF; CDR3 DNA: TGTGCCACCAGCAGAGATTCTAATCGTGGGGGACTGACCCAGTACTTC; clone size: NA; CDR3 length: 16; D gene: NA; V gene: TRBV15; J gene: TRBJ2-5
CDR3 protein: CASSRGSGGVTGELFF; CDR3 DNA: TGTGCCAGCAGCCGCGGCAGCGGGGGCGTAACCGGGGAGCTGTTTTTT; clone size: few; CDR3 length: 16; D gene: TRBD2; V gene: TRBV4-2; J gene: TRBJ2-2
CDR3 protein: CASSLKLTEAFF; CDR3 DNA: TGTGCCAGCAGTTTAAAACTCACTGAAGCTTTCTTT; clone size: few; CDR3 length: 12; D gene: NA; V gene: TRBV28; J gene: TRBJ1-1